The source of this T cell receptor beta chain is a study of prognosis after radiotherapy for stage I lung cancer. Overall study context: Among the enrolled patients, fewer than 15 had newly diagnosed primary stage I lung tumors, while about 5 had oligometastatic NSCLC following surgical resection of the primary tumor.

Peripheral blood samples of 4.5 to 6.5 milliliters were drawn at each of two time points. As for this clonotype: Its antigen remains unknown.

Notes on the study in general: Reportedly, TRBV and TRBJ gene usage varied with metastasis presence.

The CDR3 runs 14 residues. V was trimmed by 1 base and J by 4 bases, leaving 10 bases between them. Per the germline V gene, CDR1 is SGDLS and CDR2 is YYNGEE. Two-round multiplex PCR, the amplification method, yielded TCR beta CDR3 from genomic DNA. First-round PCR, the initial amplification, used primers specific to each TRBV and TRBJ gene. The authors ran second-round PCR with universal primers. TCRdb fed the multiplex PCR reads into MiXCR, producing one record per CDR3 protein. The data show roughly 13,000 distinct CDR3 sequences, approximately 55% seen once. Sample: PBMCs, taken before or after stereotactic body radiation therapy (not recorded which). The rearrangement links TRBV9 to TRBJ2-3, with D possibly matching TRBD2 (5 bases). The TCR sequence derives from a donor aged 50 or older with non-small cell lung cancer. The chain's CDR3 is CASSVRPGADTQYF. CDR3 DNA: TGTGCCAGCAGCGTACGGCCCGGGGCAGATACGCAGTATTTT. The complete variable domain, with remaining parts taken from reference TRBV9 and TRBJ2-3, reads DSGVTQTPKHLITATGQRVTLRCSPRSGDLSVYWYQQSLDQGLQFLIQYYNGEERAKGNILERFSAQQFPDLHSELNLSSLELGDSALYFCASSVRPGADTQYFGPGTRLTVL.